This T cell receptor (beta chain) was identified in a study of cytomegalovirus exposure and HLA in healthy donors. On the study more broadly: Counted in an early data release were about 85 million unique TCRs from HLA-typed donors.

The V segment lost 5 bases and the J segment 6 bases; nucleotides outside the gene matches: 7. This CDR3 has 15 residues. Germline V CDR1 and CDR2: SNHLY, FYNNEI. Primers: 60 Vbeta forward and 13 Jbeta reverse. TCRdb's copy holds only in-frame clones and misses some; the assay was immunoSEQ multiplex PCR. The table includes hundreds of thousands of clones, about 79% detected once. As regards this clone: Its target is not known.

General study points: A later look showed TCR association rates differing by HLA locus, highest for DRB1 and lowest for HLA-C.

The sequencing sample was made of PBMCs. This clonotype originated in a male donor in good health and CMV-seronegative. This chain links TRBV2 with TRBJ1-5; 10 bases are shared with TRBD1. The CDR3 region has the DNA TGTGCCAGCAGTAAGTCGACAGGGGGCGTTCAGCCCCAGCATTTT. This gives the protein CASSKSTGGVQPQHF.